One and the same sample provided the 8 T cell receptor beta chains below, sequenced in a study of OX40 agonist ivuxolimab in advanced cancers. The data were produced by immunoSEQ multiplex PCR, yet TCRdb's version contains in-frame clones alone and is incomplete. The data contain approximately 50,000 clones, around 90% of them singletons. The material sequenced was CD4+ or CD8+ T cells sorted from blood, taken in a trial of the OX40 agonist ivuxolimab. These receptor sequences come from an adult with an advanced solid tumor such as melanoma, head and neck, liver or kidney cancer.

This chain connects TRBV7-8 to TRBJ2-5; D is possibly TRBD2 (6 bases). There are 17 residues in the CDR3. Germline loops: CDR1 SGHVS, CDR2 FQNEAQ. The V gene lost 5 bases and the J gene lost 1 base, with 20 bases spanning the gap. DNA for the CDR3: TGTGCCAGCAGCCCGGCCGGGAGAGTGGGGGGCCAAGAGACCCAGTACTTC. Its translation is CASSPAGRVGGQETQYF.

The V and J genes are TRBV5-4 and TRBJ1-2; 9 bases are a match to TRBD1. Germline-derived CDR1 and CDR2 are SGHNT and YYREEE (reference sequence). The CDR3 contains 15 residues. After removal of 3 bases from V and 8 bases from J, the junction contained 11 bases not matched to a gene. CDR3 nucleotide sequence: TGTGCCAGCAGCTCAACGACAGGGGGGCACTTAGGCTACACCTTC. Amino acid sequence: CASSSTTGGHLGYTF.

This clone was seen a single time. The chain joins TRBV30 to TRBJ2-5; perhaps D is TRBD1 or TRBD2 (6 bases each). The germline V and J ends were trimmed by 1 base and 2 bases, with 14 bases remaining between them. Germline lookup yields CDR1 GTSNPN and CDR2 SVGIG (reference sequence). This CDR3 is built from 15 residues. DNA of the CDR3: TGTGCCTGGAGTGGATTGACTAGGGGGCAAGAGACCCAGTACTTC. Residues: CAWSGLTRGQETQYF.

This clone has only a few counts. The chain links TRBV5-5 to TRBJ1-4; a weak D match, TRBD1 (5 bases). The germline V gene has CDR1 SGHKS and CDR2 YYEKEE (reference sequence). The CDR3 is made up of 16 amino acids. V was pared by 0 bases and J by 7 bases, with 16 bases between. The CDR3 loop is CASSLETEVVGEKLFF. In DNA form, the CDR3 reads TGTGCCAGCAGCTTGGAGACAGAAGTTGTAGGTGAAAAACTGTTTTTT.

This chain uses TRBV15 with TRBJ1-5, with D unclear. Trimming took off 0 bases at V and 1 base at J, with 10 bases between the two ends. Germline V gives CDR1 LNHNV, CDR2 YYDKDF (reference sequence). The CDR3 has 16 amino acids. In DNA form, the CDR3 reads TGTGCCACCAGCAGAGATACGCCTCCAAGCAATCAGCCCCAGCATTTT. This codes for CATSRDTPPSNQPQHF.

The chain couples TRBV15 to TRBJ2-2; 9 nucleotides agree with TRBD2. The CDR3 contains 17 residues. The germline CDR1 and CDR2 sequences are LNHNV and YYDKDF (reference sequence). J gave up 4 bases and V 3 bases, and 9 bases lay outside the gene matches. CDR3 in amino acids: CATSRPGGGRGTGELFF. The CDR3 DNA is TGTGCCACCAGCAGGCCTGGAGGCGGGAGGGGCACCGGGGAGCTGTTTTTT.

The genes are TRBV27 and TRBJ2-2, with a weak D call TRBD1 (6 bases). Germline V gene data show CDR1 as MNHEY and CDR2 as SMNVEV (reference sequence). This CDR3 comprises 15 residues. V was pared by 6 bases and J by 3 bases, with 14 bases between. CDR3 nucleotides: TGTGCCAGCAGCCACCGACAGGTTTACACCGGGGAGCTGTTTTTT. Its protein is CASSHRQVYTGELFF.

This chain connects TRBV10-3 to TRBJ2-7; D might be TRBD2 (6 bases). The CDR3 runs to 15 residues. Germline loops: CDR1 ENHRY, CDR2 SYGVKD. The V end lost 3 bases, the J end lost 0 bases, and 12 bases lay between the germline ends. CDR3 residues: CAISELAVSSYEQYF. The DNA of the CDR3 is TGTGCCATCAGTGAATTAGCGGTAAGCTCCTACGAGCAGTACTTC.